Listed here is a single TCR beta chain. This sample was included in a study of shared clonotypes between healthy human individuals. Per germline, CDR1 MNHNS and CDR2 SASEGT. The CDR3 is made up of 12 amino acids. Trimming took off 0 bases at V and 4 bases at J, with 4 bases between the two ends. TCRdb keeps only in-frame clones here, not all; method: immunoSEQ multiplex PCR. Of roughly 500,000 clones listed, roughly 77% are singletons. The rearrangement uses TRBV6-1 and TRBJ2-7; unclear D gene. The receptor was derived from a woman between 35 and 50 years old in good health. Some clones in this sample may be carry-over from other donors' samples. The specimen sequenced was PBMCs. This CDR3 is CASSEAGYEQYF. DNA of the CDR3: TGTGCCAGCAGTGAAGCCGGATACGAGCAGTACTTC.